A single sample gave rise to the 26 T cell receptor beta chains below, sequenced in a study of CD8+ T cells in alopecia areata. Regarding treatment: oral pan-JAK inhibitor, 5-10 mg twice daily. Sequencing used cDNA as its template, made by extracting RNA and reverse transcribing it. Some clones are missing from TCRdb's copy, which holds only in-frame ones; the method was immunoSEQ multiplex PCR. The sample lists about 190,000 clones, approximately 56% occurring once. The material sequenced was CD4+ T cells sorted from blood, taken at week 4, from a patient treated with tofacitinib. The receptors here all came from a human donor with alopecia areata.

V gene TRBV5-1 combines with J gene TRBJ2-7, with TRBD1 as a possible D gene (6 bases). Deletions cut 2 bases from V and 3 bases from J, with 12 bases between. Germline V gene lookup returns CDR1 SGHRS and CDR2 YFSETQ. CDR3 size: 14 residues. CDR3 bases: TGCGCCAGCAGCTTAAAGGACAGCATCTACGAGCAGTACTTC. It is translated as CASSLKDSIYEQYF.

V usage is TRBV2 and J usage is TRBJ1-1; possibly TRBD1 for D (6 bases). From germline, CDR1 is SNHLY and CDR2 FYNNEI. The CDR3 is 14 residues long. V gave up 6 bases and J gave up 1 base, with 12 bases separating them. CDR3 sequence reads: CASSRGGSNTEAFF. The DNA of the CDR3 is TGTGCCAGCAGCAGAGGGGGGTCGAACACTGAAGCTTTCTTT.

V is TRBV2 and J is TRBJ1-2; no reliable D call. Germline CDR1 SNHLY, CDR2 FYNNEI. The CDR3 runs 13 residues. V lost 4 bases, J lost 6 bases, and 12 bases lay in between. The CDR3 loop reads CASSARSRHGYTF. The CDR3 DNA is TGTGCCAGCAGTGCTAGGTCCAGACATGGCTACACCTTC.

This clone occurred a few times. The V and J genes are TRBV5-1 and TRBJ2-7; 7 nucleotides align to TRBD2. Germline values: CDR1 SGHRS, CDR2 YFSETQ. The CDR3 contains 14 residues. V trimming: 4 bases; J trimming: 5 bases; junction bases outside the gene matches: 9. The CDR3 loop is CASSRAGSGNEQYF. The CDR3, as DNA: TGCGCCAGCAGCCGAGCGGGATCGGGAAACGAGCAGTACTTC. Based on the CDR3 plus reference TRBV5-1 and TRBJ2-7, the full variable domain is KAGVTQTPRYLIKTRGQQVTLSCSPISGHRSVSWYQQTPGQGLQFLFEYFSETQRNKGNFPGRFSGRQFSNSRSEMNVSTLELGDSALYLCASSRAGSGNEQYFGPGTRLTVT.

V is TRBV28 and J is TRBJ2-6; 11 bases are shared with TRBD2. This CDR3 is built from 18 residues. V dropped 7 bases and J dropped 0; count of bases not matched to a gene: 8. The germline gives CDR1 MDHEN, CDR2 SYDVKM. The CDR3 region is CASTGTSGALSGANVLTF. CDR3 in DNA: TGTGCCAGCACGGGGACTAGCGGAGCCCTCTCTGGGGCCAACGTCCTGACTTTC.

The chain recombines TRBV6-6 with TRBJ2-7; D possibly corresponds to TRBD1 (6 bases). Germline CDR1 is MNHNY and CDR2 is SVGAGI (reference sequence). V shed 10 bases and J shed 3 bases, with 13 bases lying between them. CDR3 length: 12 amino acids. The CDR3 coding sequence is TGTGCCACCCAGGGGAACGGCTACGAGCAGTACTTC. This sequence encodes CATQGNGYEQYF.

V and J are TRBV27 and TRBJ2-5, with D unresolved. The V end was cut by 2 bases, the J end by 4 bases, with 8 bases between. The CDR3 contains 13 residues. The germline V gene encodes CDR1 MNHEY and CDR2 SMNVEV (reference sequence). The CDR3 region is CASSLRLGETQYF. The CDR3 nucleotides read TGTGCCAGCAGTTTACGGCTTGGAGAGACCCAGTACTTC.

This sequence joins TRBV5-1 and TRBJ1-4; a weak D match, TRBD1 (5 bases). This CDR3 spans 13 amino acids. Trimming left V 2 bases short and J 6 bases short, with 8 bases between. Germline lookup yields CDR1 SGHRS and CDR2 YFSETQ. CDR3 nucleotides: TGCGCCAGCAGCTTACAACAGGATGAAAAACTGTTTTTT. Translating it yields CASSLQQDEKLFF. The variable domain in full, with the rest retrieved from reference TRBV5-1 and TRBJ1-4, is KAGVTQTPRYLIKTRGQQVTLSCSPISGHRSVSWYQQTPGQGLQFLFEYFSETQRNKGNFPGRFSGRQFSNSRSEMNVSTLELGDSALYLCASSLQQDEKLFFGSGTQLSVL.

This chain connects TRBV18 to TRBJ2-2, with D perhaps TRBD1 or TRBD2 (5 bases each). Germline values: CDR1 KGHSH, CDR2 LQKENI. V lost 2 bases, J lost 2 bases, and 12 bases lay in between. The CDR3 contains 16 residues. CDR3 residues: CASSPLGPTNTGELFF. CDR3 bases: TGTGCCAGCTCACCATTGGGACCAACCAACACCGGGGAGCTGTTTTTT.

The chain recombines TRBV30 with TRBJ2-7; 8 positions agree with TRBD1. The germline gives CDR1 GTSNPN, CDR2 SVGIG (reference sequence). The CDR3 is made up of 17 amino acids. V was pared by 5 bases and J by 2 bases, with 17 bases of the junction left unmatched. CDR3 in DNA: TGTGCCTGGTGCAGAAGACAGGGGCTTATGGGCGCCTACGAGCAGTACTTC. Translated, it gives CAWCRRQGLMGAYEQYF.

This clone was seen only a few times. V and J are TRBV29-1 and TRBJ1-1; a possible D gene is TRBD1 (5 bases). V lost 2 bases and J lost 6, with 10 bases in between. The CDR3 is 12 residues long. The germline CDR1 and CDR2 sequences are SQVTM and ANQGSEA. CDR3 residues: CSVENSGAEAFF. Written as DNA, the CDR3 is TGCAGCGTTGAAAACTCGGGGGCTGAAGCTTTCTTT.

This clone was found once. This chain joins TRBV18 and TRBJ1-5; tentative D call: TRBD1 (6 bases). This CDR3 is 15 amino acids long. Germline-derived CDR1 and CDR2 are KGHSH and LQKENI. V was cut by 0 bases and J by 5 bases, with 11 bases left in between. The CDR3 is CASSPPTGGDQPQHF. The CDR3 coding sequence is TGTGCCAGCTCACCACCGACAGGAGGGGATCAGCCCCAGCATTTT.

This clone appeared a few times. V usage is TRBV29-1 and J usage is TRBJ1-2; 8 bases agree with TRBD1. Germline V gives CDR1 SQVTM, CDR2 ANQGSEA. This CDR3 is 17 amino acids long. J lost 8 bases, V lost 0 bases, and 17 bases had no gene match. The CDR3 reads CSVEDPGQGPRTRGYTF. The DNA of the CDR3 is TGCAGCGTTGAAGACCCCGGACAGGGCCCCCGGACTAGGGGCTACACCTTC.

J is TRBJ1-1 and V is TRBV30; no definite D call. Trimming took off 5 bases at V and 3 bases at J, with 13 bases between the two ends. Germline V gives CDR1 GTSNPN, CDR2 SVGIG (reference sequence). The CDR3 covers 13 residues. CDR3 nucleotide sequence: TGTGCCTGGGAAAACAGTGGGTACACTGAAGCTTTCTTT. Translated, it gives CAWENSGYTEAFF.

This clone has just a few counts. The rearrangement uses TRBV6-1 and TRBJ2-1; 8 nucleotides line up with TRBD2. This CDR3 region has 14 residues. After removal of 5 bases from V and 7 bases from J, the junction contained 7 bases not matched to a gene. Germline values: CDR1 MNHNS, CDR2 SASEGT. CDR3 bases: TGTGCCAGCAGTTTCGGACTAGCTGGGAATGAGCAGTTCTTC. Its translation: CASSFGLAGNEQFF.

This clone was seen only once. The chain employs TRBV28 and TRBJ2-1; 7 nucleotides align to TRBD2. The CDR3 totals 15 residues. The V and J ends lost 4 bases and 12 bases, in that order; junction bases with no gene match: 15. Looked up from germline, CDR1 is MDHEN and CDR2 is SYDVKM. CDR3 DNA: TGTGCCAGCAGTTCCCAAGCGGGTCCCGGCGGGGGGCAGTTCTTC. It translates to CASSSQAGPGGGQFF.

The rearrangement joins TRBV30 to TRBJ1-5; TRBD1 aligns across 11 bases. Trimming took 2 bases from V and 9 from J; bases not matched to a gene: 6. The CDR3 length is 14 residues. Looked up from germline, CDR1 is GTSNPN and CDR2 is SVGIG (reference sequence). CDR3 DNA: TGTGCCTGGAGTTGGACAGGGGGCCAACGGCCCCAGCATTTT. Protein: CAWSWTGGQRPQHF.

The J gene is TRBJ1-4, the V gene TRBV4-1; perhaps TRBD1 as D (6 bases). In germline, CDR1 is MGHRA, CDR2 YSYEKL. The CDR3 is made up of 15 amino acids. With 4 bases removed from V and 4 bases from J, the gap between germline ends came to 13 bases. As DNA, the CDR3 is TGCGCCAGCAGCCGATCGACAGGAATTAATGAAAAACTGTTTTTT. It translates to CASSRSTGINEKLFF.

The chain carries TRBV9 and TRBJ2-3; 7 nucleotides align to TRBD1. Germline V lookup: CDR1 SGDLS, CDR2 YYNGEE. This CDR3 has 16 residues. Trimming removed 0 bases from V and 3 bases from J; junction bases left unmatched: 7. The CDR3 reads CASSVEGLGQTDTQYF. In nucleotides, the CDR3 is TGTGCCAGCAGCGTAGAAGGGTTGGGACAGACAGATACGCAGTATTTT.

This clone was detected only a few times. This chain's CDR3 is CAWTRGGFTGELFF. In nucleotides, the CDR3 is TGTGCCTGGACCCGAGGGGGCTTTACCGGGGAGCTGTTTTTT. V gene TRBV30 combines with J gene TRBJ2-2, with 7 bases that match TRBD1. J gave up 5 bases and V 4 bases, and 7 bases lay outside the gene matches. Germline loops: CDR1 GTSNPN, CDR2 SVGIG (reference sequence). The CDR3 has 14 amino acids. Combining the CDR3 with reference TRBV30 and TRBJ2-2 gives the whole variable domain SQTIHQWPATLVQPVGSPLSLECTVEGTSNPNLYWYRQAAGRGLQLLFYSVGIGQISSEVPQNLSASRPQDRQFILSSKKLLLSDSGFYLCAWTRGGFTGELFFGEGSRLTVL.

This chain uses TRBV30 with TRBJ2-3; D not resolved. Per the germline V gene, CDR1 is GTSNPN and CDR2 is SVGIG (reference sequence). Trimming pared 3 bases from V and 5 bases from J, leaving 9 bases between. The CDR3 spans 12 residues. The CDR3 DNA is TGTGCCTGGAGGGACGGCGGAGATACGCAGTATTTT. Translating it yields CAWRDGGDTQYF.

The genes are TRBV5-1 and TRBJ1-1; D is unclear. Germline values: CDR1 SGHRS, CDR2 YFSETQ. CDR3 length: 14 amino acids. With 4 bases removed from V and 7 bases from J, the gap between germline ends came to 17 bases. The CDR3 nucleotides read TGCGCCAGCAGCCCGAGCCCGTCCTATGGTGAAGCTTTCTTT. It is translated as CASSPSPSYGEAFF.

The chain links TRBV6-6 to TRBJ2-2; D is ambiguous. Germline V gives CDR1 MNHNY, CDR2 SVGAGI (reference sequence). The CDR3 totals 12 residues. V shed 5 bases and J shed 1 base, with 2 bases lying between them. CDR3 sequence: CASSKNTGELFF. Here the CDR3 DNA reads TGTGCCAGCAGTAAGAACACCGGGGAGCTGTTTTTT.

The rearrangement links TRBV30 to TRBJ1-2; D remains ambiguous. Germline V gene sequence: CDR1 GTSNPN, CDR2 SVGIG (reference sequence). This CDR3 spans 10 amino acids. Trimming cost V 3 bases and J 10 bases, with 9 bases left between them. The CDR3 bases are TGTGCCTGGAGGCATCTGTCCTACACCTTC. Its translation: CAWRHLSYTF. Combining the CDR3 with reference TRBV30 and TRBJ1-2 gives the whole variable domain SQTIHQWPATLVQPVGSPLSLECTVEGTSNPNLYWYRQAAGRGLQLLFYSVGIGQISSEVPQNLSASRPQDRQFILSSKKLLLSDSGFYLCAWRHLSYTFGSGTRLTVV.

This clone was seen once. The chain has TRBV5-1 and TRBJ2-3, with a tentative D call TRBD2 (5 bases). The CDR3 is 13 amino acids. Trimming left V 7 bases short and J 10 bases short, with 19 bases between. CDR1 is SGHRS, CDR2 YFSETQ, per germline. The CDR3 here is CASGRDEVSAQYF. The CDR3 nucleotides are TGCGCCAGCGGCCGAGACGAGGTTAGCGCGCAGTATTTT.

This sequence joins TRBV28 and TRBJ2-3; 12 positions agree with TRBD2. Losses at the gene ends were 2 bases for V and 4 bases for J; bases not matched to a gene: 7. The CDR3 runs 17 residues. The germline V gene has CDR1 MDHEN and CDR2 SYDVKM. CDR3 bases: TGTGCCAGCAGTTTAAGGGGAGGACTAGCGGGGTCAGATACGCAGTATTTT. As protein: CASSLRGGLAGSDTQYF.